This is a list of T cell receptor beta chains from one sample in a study of STAT5B mutations in CD4+ large granular lymphocyte leukemia. The data were produced by immunoSEQ multiplex PCR, yet TCRdb's version contains in-frame clones alone and is incomplete. The sample holds about 30,000 clones; approximately 73% are singletons and the top ten take over 2%. The specimen sequenced was CD4+ T cells from blood buffy coats. These receptors came from a human donor in good health. Each CDR3 is given with its conserved first and last residue. D genes are given only for firm matches. Not every row has a clone size; where given, it reads once, few, many or a size class.

TGCGCCAGCAGTGAGAGGGTAGCCCCGGGGGGGGGCTACACCTTC	CASSERVAPGGGYTF	-	TRBV10-2	-	TRBJ1-2
TGTGCCAGCAGTGAAGCCGGGGGGTTAACTCAGCCCCAGCATTTT	CASSEAGGLTQPQHF	few	TRBV6-1	-	TRBJ1-5
TGCGCCAGCAGCGAGACTACAGGGTTTGGGGCCAACGTCCTGACTTTC	CASSETTGFGANVLTF	-	TRBV5-1	-	TRBJ2-6
TGTGCCAGCAGCCAACGCTCCTATAATTCACCCCTCCACTTT	CASSQRSYNSPLHF	-	TRBV11-2	-	TRBJ1-6
TGTGCCAGCAGCTTAACGCCCCCTATAGCGGGAGCGACTTACGAGCAGTACTTC	CASSLTPPIAGATYEQYF	few	TRBV7-3	TRBD2	TRBJ2-7
TGTGCCAGTAGTATGGCAGGGGCCAACTATGGCTACACCTTC	CASSMAGANYGYTF	-	TRBV19	-	TRBJ1-2
TGTGCCTGGAACCCCAGCGGGTACAATGAGCAGTTCTTC	CAWNPSGYNEQFF	few	TRBV30	-	TRBJ2-1
TGTGCCAGCAGCTCAACCCGGGACAGGGTGGGCTACACCTTC	CASSSTRDRVGYTF	-	TRBV7-2	TRBD1	TRBJ1-2
TGTGCCAGCTCACCCTATGGGACAGGGAGCAACACTGAAGCTTTCTTT	CASSPYGTGSNTEAFF	few	TRBV18	TRBD1	TRBJ1-1
TGTGCCAGCAGTTCCCCCGGGCGGGGGGGTTTCACCGGGGAGCTGTTTTTT	CASSSPGRGGFTGELFF	-	TRBV27	TRBD2	TRBJ2-2
TGTGCCTGGAGTGAGCCTCAGGGACAGCTTAATTCACCCCTCCACTTT	CAWSEPQGQLNSPLHF	-	TRBV30	TRBD1	TRBJ1-6
TGTGCCAGCAGTTACGGGCGGGGGAAGGCGAATGAGCAGTTCTTC	CASSYGRGKANEQFF	-	TRBV6-5	TRBD2	TRBJ2-1
TGTGCCAGCAGCTTAGCTTTAGACAATGAGCAGTTCTTC	CASSLALDNEQFF	-	TRBV11-3	-	TRBJ2-1
TGTGCCAGCAGCCTGGGGACAGATTCTAACTATGGCTACACCTTC	CASSLGTDSNYGYTF	-	TRBV9	TRBD1	TRBJ1-2
TGTGCCAGCAGCTTGGGTCTAAGGGGGCAGCCCCAGCATTTT	CASSLGLRGQPQHF	-	TRBV5-8	-	TRBJ1-5
TGTGCCAGCAGCTTAATCGGTATGGTAAACACTGAAGCTTTCTTT	CASSLIGMVNTEAFF	-	TRBV7-2	-	TRBJ1-1
TGTGCCAGCTCACTTCTCCCGGGCCCTGGAAACACCATATATTTT	CASSLLPGPGNTIYF	-	TRBV18	-	TRBJ1-3
TGCGCCAGCGGCCCCTCGACTAGCGGGGGGGTAGATACGCAGTATTTT	CASGPSTSGGVDTQYF	-	TRBV5-1	TRBD2	TRBJ2-3
TGTGCCAGCAGCGTAGGGATAGGGACAGGGGCCCATACGCAGTATTTT	CASSVGIGTGAHTQYF	-	TRBV9	TRBD1	TRBJ2-3
TGTGCCAGTAGTATAAATCGGGGGAACACTGAAGCTTTCTTT	CASSINRGNTEAFF	-	TRBV19	-	TRBJ1-1
TGTGCCAGCAGCTTATCGGGGGCCTACGAGCAGTACTTC	CASSLSGAYEQYF	once	TRBV7-8	-	TRBJ2-7
TGCGCCAGCAGCTTTGACAGGGAAGAGGGTGAGCAGTTCTTC	CASSFDREEGEQFF	-	TRBV5-1	TRBD1	TRBJ2-1
TGTGCCAGCTGCCCAGGGAGCACTCTTAATTCACCCCTCCACTTT	CASCPGSTLNSPLHF	-	TRBV19	-	TRBJ1-6
TGTGCCAGCTCTCACCCGGGACAGGGATTAGAGACCCAGTACTTC	CASSHPGQGLETQYF	-	TRBV25-1	TRBD1	TRBJ2-5
TGTGCCAGCAGCTCGGGACAGGGGTGGACCGGGGAGCTGTTTTTT	CASSSGQGWTGELFF	-	TRBV9	TRBD1	TRBJ2-2
TGTGCCAGCCTAAGCAGGGGCTCCTACAATGAGCAGTTCTTC	CASLSRGSYNEQFF	-	TRBV6-1	-	TRBJ2-1
TGTGCCACCAGCAGAGGGGGACAGGGATGGACTGAAGCTTTCTTT	CATSRGGQGWTEAFF	few	TRBV15	TRBD1	TRBJ1-1
TGTGCCAGTAGGGGGGCGTCAGGCGGTTTGGGCACTGAAGCTTTCTTT	CASRGASGGLGTEAFF	-	TRBV19	-	TRBJ1-1
TGTGCCAGCAGTTACGGTTTACTAGCGGATTCCCACGAGCAGTACTTC	CASSYGLLADSHEQYF	-	TRBV6-5	TRBD2	TRBJ2-7
TGCGCCAGCAGCCGGGAGAGCGGGGGACGATGGGCAGATACGCAGTATTTT	CASSRESGGRWADTQYF	-	TRBV5-1	TRBD2	TRBJ2-3
TGTGCCAGTAGTATCAGGGGGCTTGGAAACACCATATATTTT	CASSIRGLGNTIYF	-	TRBV19	TRBD1	TRBJ1-3
TGTGCCAGCAGCTTAGCGCCAGGGACGATCGAGCAGTACTTC	CASSLAPGTIEQYF	-	TRBV7-2	-	TRBJ2-7
TGTGCCAGCAGCCCACATCCTACTGCGGGCGGGGGTGACTCGGATGGCTACACCTTC	CASSPHPTAGGGDSDGYTF	-	TRBV9	-	TRBJ1-2
TGTGCCAGCACCTCAGGGGGAAGTGATCAGCCCCAGCATTTT	CASTSGGSDQPQHF	-	TRBV6-5	TRBD1	TRBJ1-5
TGTGCCAGTAGTACCCTTACTCCTTCAGGGAAAGAGACCCAGTACTTC	CASSTLTPSGKETQYF	-	TRBV19	-	TRBJ2-5
TGTGCCAGCAGCCGAGGGTTGGGAGCCGAGGGGACCCAGTACTTC	CASSRGLGAEGTQYF	-	TRBV11-2	-	TRBJ2-5
TGTGCCAGTAGTAGGACAGGGGAGAGCTATGAAAAACTGTTTTTT	CASSRTGESYEKLFF	-	TRBV19	TRBD1	TRBJ1-4
TGCGCCAGCAGCTTGGCCGCGGGAGGGCCCTACGAGCAGTACTTC	CASSLAAGGPYEQYF	-	TRBV5-1	TRBD2	TRBJ2-7
TGTGCCAGCAGCTTAGGGGCGGGGGAGACCGAGACCCAGTACTTC	CASSLGAGETETQYF	-	TRBV7-6	TRBD2	TRBJ2-5
TGTGCCAGCAGCTTAGTCTGGCAGGGCAACACTGAAGCTTTCTTT	CASSLVWQGNTEAFF	-	TRBV7-2	-	TRBJ1-1
TGTGCCAGCCTAGGGGGTGGAGGGTTCGCTGAAGCTTTCTTT	CASLGGGGFAEAFF	once	TRBV6-1	-	TRBJ1-1
TGTGCCAGCAGTTTATGGGCGAGGACTGAAGCTTTCTTT	CASSLWARTEAFF	few	TRBV27	-	TRBJ1-1
TGTGCCAGCAGCTTAGCCTTGGGAGAGAACTATGGCTACACCTTC	CASSLALGENYGYTF	-	TRBV7-9	-	TRBJ1-2
TGCGCCAGCAGCTTCACTAGCGGGGGGCGCCTCACAGATACGCAGTATTTT	CASSFTSGGRLTDTQYF	-	TRBV5-1	TRBD2	TRBJ2-3
TGTGCCAGCTCACCACCGGGCGGGGTCTACAATGAGCAGTTCTTC	CASSPPGGVYNEQFF	few	TRBV18	-	TRBJ2-1
TGCGCCAGCAGCTTGGGTAGAGGAAGCGGGCCGAGCTCCTACGAGCAGTACTTC	CASSLGRGSGPSSYEQYF	once	TRBV5-1	-	TRBJ2-7
TGTGCCAGCACCACAGGGAACACTGAAGCTTTCTTT	CASTTGNTEAFF	-	TRBV18	-	TRBJ1-1
TGTGCCAGTAGGACCTCTAGCGGGGGATCGGAGACCCAGTACTTC	CASRTSSGGSETQYF	-	TRBV19	TRBD2	TRBJ2-5
TGTGCCAGCAGCTTAGCACCGGGACTAGCAAGCTACAATGAGCAGTTCTTC	CASSLAPGLASYNEQFF	-	TRBV7-9	TRBD2	TRBJ2-1
TGTGCCAGCAGCTCCAACCGGGACAGGACGCAGTATTTT	CASSSNRDRTQYF	-	TRBV11-2	TRBD1	TRBJ2-3